These T cell receptor beta chains were read from a single sample in a study of T cell responses to AZD1222 COVID-19 vaccine. Using immunoSEQ multiplex PCR, the repertoire was profiled, and TCRdb retains in-frame clones only, with some absent. The sample yields roughly 150,000 clones, just over 90% seen once. The sample was peripheral blood, taken 28 days after the second AZD1222 dose. The receptors here all came from an adult who received the AZD1222 COVID-19 vaccine. The conserved cysteine and the conserved F or W are not part of the CDR3 here.

v_gene,j_gene,len,CDR3aa
TRBV6-5,TRBJ1-2,11,ASSSGGAGGYT
TRBV10-1,TRBJ2-2,12,ASSEGGRTGELF
TRBV11-2,TRBJ2-1,11,ASSSGPTREQF
TRBV2,TRBJ1-5,11,ASRAQGNQPQH
TRBV2,TRBJ2-1,14,ASSGLWARSYNEQF
TRBV15,TRBJ1-1,11,ATSRSTDWEAF
TRBV5-4,TRBJ2-7,13,ASSLGSGRSYEQY
TRBV7-9,TRBJ1-4,15,ASSPPRGGQSNEKLF
TRBV29-1,TRBJ2-2,14,SVLLAGGANTGELF
TRBV13,TRBJ1-1,12,ASSLEDRNTEAF
TRBV18,TRBJ2-7,12,ASSPASVNYEQY
TRBV18,TRBJ2-1,11,ASSPSSYNEQF
TRBV4-1,TRBJ1-4,12,ASSQVGENEKLF
TRBV4-1,TRBJ1-4,13,ASSQDTRTNEKLF